The 15 T cell receptor beta chains below come from one sample, sequenced in a study of cytomegalovirus exposure and HLA in healthy donors. The PCR had 60 Vbeta and 13 Jbeta primers. Assay used: immunoSEQ multiplex PCR; TCRdb lists only in-frame clones, some missing. The sample consists of about 130,000 clones, roughly 79% of them appearing once. The sample was PBMCs. Every receptor here comes from a boy aged 2 to 10 in good health and CMV-seronegative.

The chain is built from TRBV6-5 and TRBJ1-2, with 7 positions matching TRBD1. The V and J ends lost 1 base and 5 bases, in that order; junction bases with no gene match: 10. Looked up from germline, CDR1 is MNHEY and CDR2 is SVGAGI. CDR3 length: 16 residues. CDR3 coding DNA: TGTGCCAGCAGTTACTTCCCCGGGACAGAAAAATATGGCTACACCTTC. Amino acids: CASSYFPGTEKYGYTF.

The chain employs TRBV9 and TRBJ2-7; D may be TRBD2 (5 bases). CDR1 SGDLS and CDR2 YYNGEE come from the germline V gene. The CDR3 runs 14 residues. V lost 4 bases and J 4 bases, leaving 15 bases between the germline ends. CDR3 protein: CASSSLNGEYEQYF. The DNA of the CDR3 is TGTGCCAGCAGCTCGCTGAACGGGGAGTACGAGCAGTACTTC.

The rearrangement links TRBV6-1 to TRBJ1-1; 9 nucleotides match TRBD1. Trimming took 7 bases from V and 5 from J; bases not matched to a gene: 8. The CDR3 length is 14 residues. Germline loops: CDR1 MNHNS, CDR2 SASEGT. Here the CDR3 DNA reads TGTGCCAGCATCCTTAGGACAGGGGAGACTGAAGCTTTCTTT. This translates into CASILRTGETEAFF.

The genes are TRBV7-9 and TRBJ1-5, with D possibly being TRBD1 (5 bases). The CDR3 length is 15 residues. With 1 base removed from V and 5 bases from J, the gap between germline ends came to 12 bases. Germline V gives CDR1 SEHNR, CDR2 FQNEAQ (reference sequence). CDR3 nucleotide sequence: TGTGCCAGCAGCTTAGGGGCCCCACAGGATCAGCCCCAGCATTTT. Translating it yields CASSLGAPQDQPQHF.

Concerning this clone itself: Relative to the germline gene, one junction end is altered; a read error may explain this. The CDR3 bases are TGTTCCAGCAGCCTACGCCCTGGCGGGACAGGGGTCGGGTATGGCTACACCTTC. This translates into CSSSLRPGGTGVGYGYTF. This chain links TRBV7-9 with TRBJ1-2; TRBD1 agrees at 10 bases. The germline CDR1 and CDR2 sequences are SEHNR and FQNEAQ (reference sequence). This CDR3 is built from 18 residues.

The chain joins TRBV6-4 to TRBJ2-5; TRBD1 might be the D (6 bases). CDR1 is MRHNA, CDR2 SNTAGT, per germline. The V gene lost 5 bases and the J gene lost 4 bases, with 11 bases spanning the gap. The CDR3 is 13 residues long. CDR3 loop: CASSSEGGETQYF. CDR3 coding DNA: TGTGCCAGCAGTTCCGAAGGGGGAGAGACCCAGTACTTC.

The chain links TRBV20-1 to TRBJ2-3; perhaps TRBD2 as D (5 bases). The CDR3 loop spans 11 amino acids. Looked up from germline, CDR1 is DFQATT and CDR2 is SNEGSKA (reference sequence). V was cut by 5 bases and J by 5 bases, with 8 bases left in between. Here the CDR3 DNA reads TGCAGTGCTGTAACTAGAGATACGCAGTATTTT. It translates to CSAVTRDTQYF.

The gene calls are TRBV7-2 and TRBJ2-7; TRBD1 might be the D (5 bases). This CDR3 region has 16 residues. Germline CDR1 reads SGHTA; CDR2 reads FQGNSA. V was pared by 4 bases and J by 2 bases, with 18 bases between. CDR3 DNA sequence: TGTGCCAGCAGCTCCAGGAGACAGTTTGGGACCTACGAGCAGTACTTC. Protein: CASSSRRQFGTYEQYF.

The table lists this clone with a few counts. The CDR3 sequence is CASSQVTSGLEQFF. CDR3 nucleotides: TGCGCCAGCAGCCAGGTTACTAGCGGCCTTGAGCAGTTCTTC. V is TRBV4-1 and J is TRBJ2-1; TRBD2 aligns across 8 bases. This CDR3 is built from 14 residues. The J segment lost 9 bases and the V segment lost 3 bases, leaving 7 bases of the junction unmatched. Looked up from germline, CDR1 is MGHRA and CDR2 is YSYEKL.

The J gene is TRBJ1-5, the V gene TRBV7-8, with D possibly TRBD1 on 5 matching bases. V lost 4 bases and J lost 0, with 13 bases in between. The CDR3 loop spans 16 amino acids. Germline V gene sequence: CDR1 SGHVS, CDR2 FQNEAQ. CDR3 sequence reads: CASSSQTEDSNQPQHF. CDR3 nucleotides: TGTGCCAGCAGCTCCCAGACAGAGGATAGCAATCAGCCCCAGCATTTT.

V and J are TRBV19 and TRBJ1-1, with 7 bases identical to TRBD1. CDR3 length equals 16 residues. Germline V CDR1 and CDR2: LNHDA, SQIVND (reference sequence). V lost 3 bases to trimming and J lost 2 bases; unmatched junction nucleotides: 9. The CDR3 DNA is TGTGCCAGTAGTATCCCCACGACAGGGACAAACACTGAAGCTTTCTTT. This translates into CASSIPTTGTNTEAFF.

A single count supports this clone. The CDR3 here is CASSYSWQGGGNEQFF. The DNA of the CDR3 is TGTGCCAGCAGTTACTCGTGGCAGGGGGGCGGCAATGAGCAGTTCTTC. The chain is built from TRBV6-5 and TRBJ2-1, with D possibly matching TRBD1 (7 bases). Germline V CDR1 and CDR2: MNHEY, SVGAGI. This CDR3 has 16 amino acids. Deletions cut 0 bases from V and 6 bases from J, with 15 bases between.

This clone has a single count. V and J are TRBV9 and TRBJ1-1; no clear D. CDR1 and CDR2 from the germline V gene are SGDLS and YYNGEE. V lost 2 bases and J 0 bases, leaving 17 bases between the germline ends. CDR3 length: 17 residues. The CDR3 DNA reads TGTGCCAGCAGCGTTGAGGGTCCCGGCACCATGAACACTGAAGCTTTCTTT. As protein: CASSVEGPGTMNTEAFF.

V usage is TRBV19 and J usage is TRBJ2-7; perhaps TRBD2 as D (6 bases). The length of the CDR3 is 15 residues. V lost 8 bases and J lost 3, with 20 bases in between. Per germline, CDR1 LNHDA and CDR2 SQIVND (reference sequence). CDR3 sequence: CASGGGTPTHYEQYF. The CDR3 nucleotides are TGTGCCAGTGGCGGCGGGACTCCGACGCACTACGAGCAGTACTTC.

V usage is TRBV25-1 and J usage is TRBJ2-5; TRBD1 agrees at 7 bases. CDR1 is MGHDK and CDR2 is SYGVNS in the germline V gene. The trim removed 6 bases at V and 4 bases at J, leaving 2 bases unmatched. The CDR3 has 12 residues. CDR3 residues: CASSRTGETQYF. The CDR3 nucleotides read TGTGCCAGCAGCCGGACAGGAGAGACCCAGTACTTC.